These T cell receptor beta chains were read from a single sample in a study of blood T cell repertoires in COVID-19. The assay was immunoSEQ multiplex PCR, and TCRdb's table has in-frame clones only and misses some. The table includes tens of thousands of clones, around 91% detected once. Sequences were obtained from peripheral blood. The receptors here all came from a human donor in a cohort sampled during active COVID-19. CDR3s include the opening cysteine and the closing phenylalanine or tryptophan. A D gene is named only where the DNA matches it firmly. Only part of the rows carry a size: once, few, many, or a class if the clone is expanded.

TRBJ2-1,TRBV27,TRBD1,NA,CASILRGRNEQFF,TGTGCCAGCATTCTCAGGGGGCGGAATGAGCAGTTCTTC
TRBJ2-7,TRBV30,NA,NA,CAWQGYHEQYF,TGTGCCTGGCAGGGTTACCACGAGCAGTACTTC
TRBJ1-2,TRBV2,NA,NA,CASSKLHTGLSNYGYTF,TGTGCCAGCTCGAAGCTACATACAGGGTTGTCTAACTATGGCTACACCTTC
TRBJ2-5,TRBV9,NA,NA,CASSPEGLGAAQETQYF,TGTGCCAGCAGCCCAGAGGGCCTGGGGGCAGCCCAAGAGACCCAGTACTTC
TRBJ1-4,TRBV3-1/TRBV3-2,NA,NA,CASSQDQGGEKLFF,TGTGCCAGCAGCCAAGATCAGGGTGGGGAAAAACTGTTTTTT
TRBJ1-3,TRBV5-1,NA,once,CASSLGYGGTSGNTIYF,TGCGCCAGCAGCTTGGGTTATGGAGGAACCTCTGGAAACACCATATATTTT
TRBJ2-7,TRBV4-1,TRBD2,NA,CASSQDGQRRTSEQYF,TGCGCCAGCAGCCAAGACGGCCAACGCAGGACTAGCGAGCAGTACTTC
TRBJ1-1,TRBV5-6,NA,NA,CASSRGTAPRTNTEAFF,TGTGCCAGCAGCCGCGGGACTGCCCCCCGAACGAACACTGAAGCTTTCTTT
TRBJ1-4,TRBV14,NA,NA,CASSPDPVINEKLFF,TGTGCCAGCAGCCCAGACCCAGTGATAAATGAAAAACTGTTTTTT
TRBJ2-7,TRBV4-2,TRBD2,NA,CASSQEERGVYEQYF,TGTGCCAGCAGCCAAGAGGAGCGGGGGGTCTACGAGCAGTACTTC
TRBJ2-5,TRBV9,TRBD2,NA,CASSGSRAGGPETQYF,TGTGCCAGCAGCGGCTCTCGTGCGGGGGGGCCAGAGACCCAGTACTTC
TRBJ1-3,TRBV13,TRBD1,once,CASSLGQQGADTIYF,TGTGCCAGCAGCTTAGGCCAACAGGGGGCGGACACCATATATTTT
TRBJ2-7,TRBV27,TRBD1,NA,CASSLGTGGFHEQYF,TGTGCCAGCAGTTTGGGAACAGGGGGCTTCCACGAGCAGTACTTC
TRBJ1-1,TRBV6-6,TRBD1,NA,CASSYSEGAGFAEAFF,TGTGCCAGCAGTTACTCGGAGGGGGCGGGTTTCGCTGAAGCTTTCTTT
TRBJ2-7,TRBV11-2,TRBD1,NA,CASSLGQGPYEQYF,TGTGCCAGCAGCCTAGGACAGGGTCCCTACGAGCAGTACTTC
TRBJ1-4,TRBV28,NA,NA,CASSPPAASSGLGEKLFF,TGTGCCAGCAGTCCCCCCGCTGCCTCCTCAGGGTTGGGTGAAAAACTGTTTTTT
TRBJ1-1,TRBV5-1,TRBD1,NA,CASSLTGDKTEAFF,TGCGCCAGCAGCTTGACAGGGGACAAGACTGAAGCTTTCTTT
TRBJ2-2,TRBV6-5,NA,NA,CASRAGRNTGELFF,TGTGCCAGCAGGGCGGGGCGGAACACCGGGGAGCTGTTTTTT
TRBJ1-1,TRBV7-8,NA,NA,CASSSDRNTEAFF,TGTGCCAGCAGCTCGGACAGGAACACTGAAGCTTTCTTT
TRBJ1-5,TRBV28,TRBD1,once,CASSFGFGTGAVQPQHF,TGTGCCAGCAGTTTCGGTTTCGGGACAGGGGCCGTTCAGCCCCAGCATTTT
TRBJ2-7,TRBV25-1,NA,NA,CASSRGLSHEQYF,TGTGCCAGCAGTAGGGGCCTCTCCCACGAGCAGTACTTC
TRBJ1-5,TRBV6-6,NA,NA,CASRPRRGLGDQPQHF,TGTGCCAGCAGACCGAGGCGGGGGCTAGGCGATCAGCCCCAGCATTTT
TRBJ2-7,TRBV15,NA,NA,CATSRDHSRGTGGSYEQYF,TGTGCCACCAGCAGAGATCATTCACGGGGAACCGGGGGCTCCTACGAGCAGTACTTC
TRBJ2-7,TRBV6-2/TRBV6-3,NA,NA,CASSYSRYRNLTYEQYF,TGTGCCAGCAGTTACTCGAGGTACAGGAACCTAACCTACGAGCAGTACTTC
TRBJ1-2,TRBV9,NA,NA,CASSVGPDSSYGYTF,TGTGCCAGCAGCGTAGGTCCAGACAGCTCCTATGGCTACACCTTC
TRBJ1-5,TRBV4-1,NA,NA,CASSHMGRSNDNQPQHF,TGCGCCAGCAGCCATATGGGCAGGTCGAACGACAATCAGCCCCAGCATTTT
TRBJ2-7,TRBV7-2,TRBD2,NA,CASSLVSGGYEQYF,TGTGCCAGCAGCTTAGTATCGGGGGGCTACGAGCAGTACTTC
TRBJ2-7,TRBV14,NA,NA,CASSHEGSGREQYF,TGTGCCAGCAGCCACGAAGGGTCTGGGAGGGAGCAGTACTTC
TRBJ2-7,TRBV6-5,NA,NA,CASSPSPSSYEQYF,TGTGCCAGCAGCCCGTCGCCGAGCTCCTACGAGCAGTACTTC
TRBJ2-7,TRBV27,NA,NA,CASSLKAGSYEQYF,TGTGCCAGCAGTTTAAAGGCAGGGTCCTACGAGCAGTACTTC
TRBJ2-7,TRBV4-1,TRBD1,NA,CASSQLTGSSYEQYF,TGCGCCAGCAGCCAACTGACAGGGAGCTCCTACGAGCAGTACTTC
TRBJ1-1,TRBV29-1,TRBD1,NA,CSVRQGADEAFF,TGCAGCGTCCGACAGGGGGCGGATGAAGCTTTCTTT
TRBJ2-6,TRBV28,NA,once,CASSLFRLRSGANVLTF,TGTGCCAGCAGTTTATTCCGGTTGCGCTCTGGGGCCAACGTCCTGACTTTC
TRBJ1-5,TRBV28,TRBD1,NA,CASRRPGQGNQPQHF,TGTGCCAGCAGACGACCGGGACAGGGGAATCAGCCCCAGCATTTT
TRBJ1-5,TRBV11-2,NA,NA,CASSSIQGNQPQHF,TGTGCCAGCAGCTCCATCCAGGGGAATCAGCCCCAGCATTTT
TRBJ2-7,TRBV27,NA,NA,CASSSGGGPYEQYF,TGTGCCAGCAGTTCTGGCGGGGGCCCTTACGAGCAGTACTTC
TRBJ1-2,TRBV30,NA,few,CAWSPPGRVGGYTF,TGTGCCTGGAGTCCACCGGGCAGGGTCGGTGGCTACACCTTC
TRBJ2-7,TRBV28,TRBD1,NA,CASREQGVSEQYF,TGTGCCAGCCGAGAACAGGGGGTCAGCGAGCAGTACTTC
TRBJ1-2,TRBV29-1,NA,NA,CSVTGNGGYTF,TGCAGCGTAACAGGGAACGGGGGCTACACCTTC
TRBJ1-6,TRBV2,NA,once,CASSVVAGGPYNSPLHF,TGTGCCAGCAGTGTCGTTGCGGGTGGGCCCTATAATTCACCCCTCCACTTT
TRBJ2-7,TRBV3-1/TRBV3-2,NA,few,CASSQPDSLLEQYF,TGTGCCAGCAGCCAACCCGACAGCCTCCTGGAGCAGTACTTC
TRBJ1-2,TRBV6-6,NA,NA,CASSIRTLYYGYTF,TGTGCCAGCAGCATCAGGACACTCTACTATGGCTACACCTTC
TRBJ1-2,TRBV12-3/TRBV12-4,NA,NA,CASSTGLGYTF,TGTGCCAGCAGTACCGGTCTTGGCTACACCTTC
TRBJ1-2,TRBV5-6,NA,NA,CASSLGQNYGYTF,TGTGCCAGCAGCTTGGGACAGAACTATGGCTACACCTTC
TRBJ1-1,TRBV7-9,NA,few,CASSLDPRAEAFF,TGTGCCAGCAGCCTGGACCCGAGGGCTGAAGCTTTCTTT
TRBJ1-1,TRBV5-4,TRBD1,NA,CASSSYRGPGTEAFF,TGTGCCAGCAGCTCATACAGGGGGCCGGGCACTGAAGCTTTCTTT
TRBJ1-6,TRBV11-2,NA,NA,CASSLQGWGNSPLHF,TGTGCCAGCAGCTTACAGGGATGGGGTAATTCACCCCTCCACTTT
TRBJ1-3,TRBV11-2,NA,NA,CASSLQTGPGGNTIYF,TGTGCCAGCAGCCTCCAGACAGGCCCCGGTGGAAACACCATATATTTT
TRBJ2-7,TRBV27,TRBD1,NA,CASRRTGTGGYEQYF,TGTGCCAGCAGACGAACCGGGACAGGGGGCTACGAGCAGTACTTC
TRBJ1-1,TRBV6-1,NA,NA,CASSEKVRRSTEAFF,TGTGCCAGCAGTGAAAAGGTTAGGCGGAGCACTGAAGCTTTCTTT
TRBJ2-7,TRBV11-3,NA,NA,CASGRSAHEQYF,TGTGCCAGCGGGAGGTCAGCCCACGAGCAGTACTTC
TRBJ2-7,TRBV10-1,TRBD1,NA,CASSEYQPGTGKGEQYF,TGCGCCAGCAGTGAGTACCAACCCGGGACAGGAAAAGGCGAGCAGTACTTC
TRBJ1-5,TRBV6-5,TRBD1,NA,CASSGDRAGSQPQHF,TGTGCCAGCAGCGGGGACAGGGCGGGGAGTCAGCCCCAGCATTTT